This T cell receptor (beta chain) emerged from a study of blood T cells in healthy people across ages. General observations from the study: Investigators viewed diversity estimates from one million T cells as underestimates, the study reported.

The CDR3 is 16 amino acids. The V segment lost 0 bases and the J segment 3 bases; nucleotides outside the gene matches: 9. Germline lookup yields CDR1 SGHTS and CDR2 YDEGEE. This clonotype has a handful of counts. What it binds is unknown. The second PCR ran 7 to 11 cycles with a sample-barcoded 5' primer and J-beta primers. The authors tagged each cDNA molecule using a template-switch adaptor with 12 random nucleotides. Researchers report that each sample yielded at least 3 million CDR3-containing paired-end reads. TCRdb used MiXCR to reprocess the 5' RACE reads, holding one entry per CDR3 protein. This sample carries 650,000 to 800,000 distinct CDR3 sequences, around 42% of them seen once, and the ten largest clones take about 21%.

The receptor was derived from a man aged 60 to 75 in good health. The rearrangement joins TRBV5-8 to TRBJ2-7; TRBD1 matches at 7 bases. The sequenced sample was blood. The CDR3 is CASSLGTGAILYEQYF. The CDR3 nucleotides read TGTGCCAGCAGCTTGGGGACAGGAGCAATCCTCTACGAGCAGTACTTC.